These T cell receptor beta chains were read from a single sample in a study of yellow fever vaccine responses in identical twins. TCRdb re-called the RT-PCR reads with MiXCR, one entry per CDR3 protein. The sample shows about 9,100 distinct CDR3 sequences, approximately 80% of them seen only once. Specimen: T cells from blood (PBMCs), unsorted or a sorted subset (not recorded which), collected before or after yellow fever vaccination (not recorded which). These receptors came from a woman younger than 30 who received the yellow fever vaccine. The CDR3 runs from the conserved cysteine through the conserved F or W. The D gene is left open where the match is weak. Where a row states a size, it is once, few, many or the class of an expanded clone; other rows omit it.

J: TRBJ2-7; size: NA; V: TRBV11-3; D: NA; DNA: TGTGCCAGCAGCCTAGGCACCTTGTACGAGCAGTACTTC; CDR3: CASSLGTLYEQYF
J: TRBJ2-1; size: NA; V: TRBV7-3; D: TRBD1; DNA: TGTGCCAGCAGCCTTAACAGGGGGCGCGTGAATGAGCAGTTCTTC; CDR3: CASSLNRGRVNEQFF
J: TRBJ2-2; size: NA; V: TRBV10-3; D: TRBD2; DNA: TGTGCCATCAGTGTCGAGCGGGGGGGAACGAACACCGGGGAGCTGTTTTTT; CDR3: CAISVERGGTNTGELFF
J: TRBJ2-3; size: NA; V: TRBV6-1; D: NA; DNA: TGTGCCAGCGGCCTACCAGATACGCAGTATTTT; CDR3: CASGLPDTQYF
J: TRBJ2-1; size: NA; V: TRBV10-1; D: TRBD1; DNA: TGCGCCAGCAGTGCCGACTGGACAGGGGGCAATGAGCAGTTCTTC; CDR3: CASSADWTGGNEQFF
J: TRBJ1-4; size: few; V: TRBV3-1; D: NA; DNA: TGTGCCAGCAGCCCCACAACATCAACTAATGAAAAACTGTTTTTT; CDR3: CASSPTTSTNEKLFF
J: TRBJ1-4; size: once; V: TRBV11-3; D: NA; DNA: TGTGCCAGCAGCTTAGGAAGAGCTGAAAAACTGTTTTTT; CDR3: CASSLGRAEKLFF
J: TRBJ2-1; size: few; V: TRBV6-1; D: TRBD1; DNA: TGTGCCAGCAGCCGCGGGACAGGGGGCTCCTACAATGAGCAGTTCTTC; CDR3: CASSRGTGGSYNEQFF
J: TRBJ2-1; size: NA; V: TRBV29-1; D: NA; DNA: TGCAGCGTTGATAACGTGTACAATGAGCAGTTCTTC; CDR3: CSVDNVYNEQFF
J: TRBJ2-3; size: NA; V: TRBV11-1; D: NA; DNA: TGTGCCAGCAGCCACGGAGGAACAGATACGCAGTATTTT; CDR3: CASSHGGTDTQYF
J: TRBJ1-1; size: NA; V: TRBV29-1; D: NA; DNA: TGCAGCGTTGAAGGCTACACTGAAGCTTTCTTT; CDR3: CSVEGYTEAFF
J: TRBJ2-1; size: NA; V: TRBV7-9; D: NA; DNA: TGTGCCAGCAGCGTGATCGGGAGTCTCCCCTACAATGAGCAGTTCTTC; CDR3: CASSVIGSLPYNEQFF
J: TRBJ1-5; size: NA; V: TRBV10-3; D: NA; DNA: TGTGCCATCAGTGAGTCTGGGGGTATAGGTCAGCCCCAGCATTTT; CDR3: CAISESGGIGQPQHF
J: TRBJ2-7; size: NA; V: TRBV11-1; D: TRBD1; DNA: TGTGCCAGCAGCTTAGCCGGGACAGGTACCCACGAGCAGTACTTC; CDR3: CASSLAGTGTHEQYF
J: TRBJ1-5; size: NA; V: TRBV20-1; D: NA; DNA: TGCAGTGCTAGGGGGGGGCGAGGGCAGCCCCAGCATTTT; CDR3: CSARGGRGQPQHF
J: TRBJ1-3; size: NA; V: TRBV10-3; D: NA; DNA: TGTGCCATCAGTGAGTCGCGGGAGTCCTCTGGAAACACCATATATTTT; CDR3: CAISESRESSGNTIYF
J: TRBJ2-1; size: once; V: TRBV2; D: NA; DNA: TGTGCCACGAGGGGGGGGTCCAATGAGCAGTTCTTC; CDR3: CATRGGSNEQFF
J: TRBJ1-1; size: NA; V: TRBV10-1; D: TRBD1; DNA: TGCGCCAGCAGGGGACAGGGGGTTACTGAAGCTTTCTTT; CDR3: CASRGQGVTEAFF
J: TRBJ1-1; size: NA; V: TRBV11-3; D: NA; DNA: TGTGCCAGCATCGGGCAGCCGAACACTGAAGCTTTCTTT; CDR3: CASIGQPNTEAFF
J: TRBJ2-1; size: NA; V: TRBV14; D: NA; DNA: TGTGCCAGCAGCCAAGGACAGATTAATGAGCAGTTCTTC; CDR3: CASSQGQINEQFF
J: TRBJ2-3; size: NA; V: TRBV11-3; D: TRBD1; DNA: TGTGCGAGCAGTTTGCAGGGGGAACTAGTGTCTACGCAGTATTTT; CDR3: CASSLQGELVSTQYF
J: TRBJ2-1; size: NA; V: TRBV29-1; D: NA; DNA: TGCAGCGTGCGGGGAGGACAAGACAATGAGCAGTTCTTC; CDR3: CSVRGGQDNEQFF
J: TRBJ2-3; size: NA; V: TRBV7-2; D: NA; DNA: TGTGCCAGCAGCTCCTCCCTTTTGGCGACAGATACGCAGTATTTT; CDR3: CASSSSLLATDTQYF
J: TRBJ1-4; size: NA; V: TRBV29-1; D: NA; DNA: TGCAGCGTTGAAGATGGGTCAGGGTCTAATGAAAAACTGTTTTTT; CDR3: CSVEDGSGSNEKLFF
J: TRBJ2-7; size: NA; V: TRBV21-1; D: NA; DNA: TGTGCCAGCAGCCCCCCGGGACTAGCCTACGAGCAGTACTTC; CDR3: CASSPPGLAYEQYF
J: TRBJ2-1; size: NA; V: TRBV2; D: TRBD1; DNA: TGTGCCAGCCGCTGGGACAGGGGTATCAATGAGCAGTTCTTC; CDR3: CASRWDRGINEQFF
J: TRBJ1-4; size: NA; V: TRBV12-3/TRBV12-4; D: NA; DNA: TGTGCCAGCAGCCCAACGGTGGGAGCCCGAGCTTTT; CDR3: CASSPTVGARAF
J: TRBJ2-1; size: NA; V: TRBV29-1; D: TRBD1; DNA: TGCAGCGTTGAAGGTCGGACAGGGGTGTCGGTCGATGAGCAGTTCTTC; CDR3: CSVEGRTGVSVDEQFF
J: TRBJ1-5; size: NA; V: TRBV4-1; D: NA; DNA: TGCGCCAGCAGCCAAGATGCTGCGAGCAATCAGCCCCAGCATTTT; CDR3: CASSQDAASNQPQHF
J: TRBJ2-3; size: NA; V: TRBV4-1; D: TRBD1; DNA: TGCGCCAGCAGCCACCTCGAGGGGGCTACGCAGTATTTT; CDR3: CASSHLEGATQYF
J: TRBJ2-5; size: NA; V: TRBV20-1; D: NA; DNA: TGCAGTGTTCCCACGCGGGAGACCCAGTACTTC; CDR3: CSVPTRETQYF
J: TRBJ1-4; size: NA; V: TRBV10-1; D: NA; DNA: TGCGCCAGCAGTGATGGCCCCGCAACTAATGAAAAACTGTTTTTT; CDR3: CASSDGPATNEKLFF
J: TRBJ1-5; size: NA; V: TRBV9; D: NA; DNA: TGTGCCAGCAGCCCACCGGGTAGAAATCAGCCCCAGCATTTT; CDR3: CASSPPGRNQPQHF
J: TRBJ2-5; size: NA; V: TRBV9; D: NA; DNA: TGTGCCAGCAGCCCCCACGGGTCCCAAGAGACCCAGTACTTC; CDR3: CASSPHGSQETQYF
J: TRBJ2-2; size: NA; V: TRBV29-1; D: TRBD1; DNA: TGCAGCGTCCCCCAAACAGGGGCAACGTTGGCCGGGGAGCTGTTTTTT; CDR3: CSVPQTGATLAGELFF
J: TRBJ1-6; size: NA; V: TRBV28; D: TRBD1; DNA: TGTGCCAGCAGACCTCCGGGACAGTATAATTCACCCCTCCACTTT; CDR3: CASRPPGQYNSPLHF
J: TRBJ2-3; size: NA; V: TRBV18; D: NA; DNA: TGTGCCAGCTCACCACGGGCGGGGAAAAGCACAGATACGCAGTATTTT; CDR3: CASSPRAGKSTDTQYF
J: TRBJ2-3; size: once; V: TRBV11-1; D: TRBD1; DNA: TGTGCCAGCAGCTTAGGGACAGGGGCCGATACGCAGTATTTT; CDR3: CASSLGTGADTQYF
J: TRBJ2-1; size: NA; V: TRBV24-1; D: NA; DNA: TGTGCCACCAGTGATGGGAGAGGTATGTTCTTC; CDR3: CATSDGRGMFF
J: TRBJ2-5; size: NA; V: TRBV10-3; D: TRBD1; DNA: TGTGCCATCAGTGAAACTATCCAACAGGGGTCTCGGGAGACCCAGTACTTC; CDR3: CAISETIQQGSRETQYF
J: TRBJ1-1; size: NA; V: TRBV6-1; D: NA; DNA: TGTGCCAGCACCCCACAAACAGGAGGAGGGACTGAAGCTTTCTTT; CDR3: CASTPQTGGGTEAFF
J: TRBJ1-3; size: NA; V: TRBV11-1; D: TRBD1; DNA: TGTGCCAGCAGCTTCCAGGGGGCTAACACCATATATTTT; CDR3: CASSFQGANTIYF
J: TRBJ2-5; size: NA; V: TRBV11-2; D: NA; DNA: TGTGCCAGCAGCTTTAGCCCCCAAGAGACCCAGTACTTC; CDR3: CASSFSPQETQYF
J: TRBJ2-5; size: NA; V: TRBV5-1; D: NA; DNA: TGCGCCAGCAGCTTGGTTGAAACAGGAAGGGAGACCCAGTACTTC; CDR3: CASSLVETGRETQYF
J: TRBJ1-1; size: NA; V: TRBV4-1; D: NA; DNA: TGCGCCAGCAGCCAAGATGGAGGACAGTCAAACACTGAAGCTTTCTTT; CDR3: CASSQDGGQSNTEAFF
J: TRBJ1-5; size: NA; V: TRBV6-1; D: NA; DNA: TGTGCCAGCAGTGAAGCCGTCAATCAGCCCCAGCATTTT; CDR3: CASSEAVNQPQHF
J: TRBJ1-5; size: NA; V: TRBV18; D: NA; DNA: TGTGCCAGCTCACCACAGTCCAGTAAGGGGGAGCCCCAGCATTTT; CDR3: CASSPQSSKGEPQHF
J: TRBJ2-1; size: NA; V: TRBV3-1; D: TRBD2; DNA: TGTGCCAGCAGCCGGGCGGGGGTGACCAACAATGAGCAGTTCTTC; CDR3: CASSRAGVTNNEQFF
J: TRBJ1-2; size: NA; V: TRBV4-2; D: NA; DNA: TGTGCCAGCAGCCAGTCCAGAGCAGCCCAATATGGCTACACCTTC; CDR3: CASSQSRAAQYGYTF
J: TRBJ2-7; size: NA; V: TRBV7-9; D: TRBD2; DNA: TGTGCCAGCAGCATATTAGCGGGGACCTACGAGCAGTACTTC; CDR3: CASSILAGTYEQYF
J: TRBJ1-2; size: NA; V: TRBV2; D: NA; DNA: TGTGCCAGCAATTACTTAAGGGATGACTATGGCTACACCTTC; CDR3: CASNYLRDDYGYTF